The 10 T cell receptor beta chains below were found in one sample sequenced in a study of T cell responses to AZD1222 COVID-19 vaccine. Assay used: immunoSEQ multiplex PCR; TCRdb lists only in-frame clones, some missing. The table has some 150,000 clones, approximately 90% seen once; the top ten hold about 4.6%. The specimen was peripheral blood, collected on day 0 of AZD1222 vaccination. The receptors stem from an adult in good health.

The V call is TRBV10-2, the J call TRBJ2-5, with D unclear. Germline CDR1 WSHSY, CDR2 SAAADI. V was trimmed by 3 bases and J by 2 bases, leaving 16 bases between them. The CDR3 is made up of 16 amino acids. The CDR3 region has the DNA TGCGCCAGCAGTGACTCCTCCTCCGGGCAACAAGAGACCCAGTACTTC. Its protein is CASSDSSSGQQETQYF.

The genes are TRBV5-6 and TRBJ2-3, with 8 positions matching TRBD2. Germline lookup yields CDR1 SGHDT and CDR2 YYEEEE. Trimming at V came to 2 bases and at J to 4 bases, leaving 6 bases not matched to a gene. This CDR3 is 15 amino acids long. CDR3 sequence: CASSFIAGMADTQYF. CDR3 sequence (DNA): TGTGCCAGCAGCTTTATAGCGGGAATGGCAGATACGCAGTATTTT.

V and J are TRBV20-1 and TRBJ2-7; D not resolved. The germline CDR1 and CDR2 sequences are DFQATT and SNEGSKA (reference sequence). CDR3 size: 11 residues. Trimming removed 8 bases from V and 2 bases from J, with 10 bases in between. The CDR3 bases are TGCAGTCGGACGGATGCCTACGAGCAGTACTTC. It codes for CSRTDAYEQYF.

The chain recombines TRBV7-8 with TRBJ1-2; D gene unclear. Germline CDR1 is SGHVS and CDR2 is FQNEAQ. This CDR3 region has 11 residues. Trimming stripped 8 bases from V and 2 bases from J, with 6 bases between. DNA for the CDR3: TGTGCCAGCGCAGGAAACTATGGCTACACCTTC. This gives the protein CASAGNYGYTF.

The CDR3 bases are TGTGCCAGCAGTTACACGCAGTTCGGCCAGCCCCAGCATTTT. This translates into CASSYTQFGQPQHF. V is TRBV6-5 and J is TRBJ1-5; D is undetermined. Germline V CDR1 and CDR2: MNHEY, SVGAGI. Trimming cost V 2 bases and J 7 bases, with 12 bases left between them. The CDR3 has 14 residues.

This rearrangement joins TRBV3-1 (or the pseudogene TRBV3-2) to TRBJ1-2, with D unresolved. The V end lost 0 bases, the J end lost 3 bases, and 5 bases lay between the germline ends. Per germline, CDR1 LGHDT and CDR2 YNNKEL (reference sequence). The length of the CDR3 is 13 residues. This CDR3 is CASSQDTHYGYTF. The DNA for the CDR3 is TGTGCCAGCAGCCAAGACACCCACTATGGCTACACCTTC.

The rearrangement links TRBV29-1 to TRBJ2-2, with 7 bases that match TRBD2. The CDR3 sequence is 14 residues long. Germline V gives CDR1 SQVTM, CDR2 ANQGSEA. CDR3 sequence: CGLESDVNTGELFF. CDR3 nucleotide sequence: TGCGGACTAGAGTCGGACGTAAACACCGGGGAGCTGTTTTTT.

This clone appeared a few times. The chain uses TRBV7-9 and TRBJ2-2; no reliable D call. With 1 base removed from V and 6 bases from J, the gap between germline ends came to 3 bases. The CDR3 sequence is 12 residues long. Germline-derived CDR1 and CDR2 are SEHNR and FQNEAQ (reference sequence). CDR3 sequence (DNA): TGTGCCAGCAGCTTAGAGTCCGGGGAGCTGTTTTTT. Translated: CASSLESGELFF.

This clone has more than one count but fewer than ten. J is TRBJ2-2 and V is TRBV11-1, with TRBD2 as a possible D gene (6 bases). Per germline, CDR1 SGHAT and CDR2 FQDESV (reference sequence). The CDR3 runs to 15 residues. Trimming took off 1 base at V and 2 bases at J, with 8 bases between the two ends. CDR3 protein: CASSLGLENTGELFF. The CDR3 DNA reads as TGTGCCAGCAGCTTAGGACTAGAAAACACCGGGGAGCTGTTTTTT. Full variable domain (outside the CDR3, taken from reference TRBV11-1 and TRBJ2-2): EAEVAQSPRYKITEKSQAVAFWCDPISGHATLYWYRQILGQGPELLVQFQDESVVDDSQLPKDRFSAERLKGVDSTLKIQPAELGDSAMYLCASSLGLENTGELFFGEGSRLTVL.

The CDR3 region has the DNA TGTGCCTGGAGTGTACCCCGGACAGGGGGCCCCTACGAGCAGTACTTC. Protein: CAWSVPRTGGPYEQYF. The rearrangement joins TRBV30 to TRBJ2-7; the match to TRBD1 covers 11 bases. The CDR3 covers 16 residues. The ends lost 0 bases at V and 2 bases at J; junction bases unmatched: 6. Germline CDR1 reads GTSNPN; CDR2 reads SVGIG (reference sequence).